Detailed here is one TCR beta chain. Its antigen is still unknown. Other nucleotide sequences from this sample produce the same CDR3. Patients all relapsed after autologous stem cell transplantation, and there was variation in brentuximab vedotin exposure. Best response was recorded as complete response, partial response or progressive disease. The sample originates from a study of PD-1 blockade in classical Hodgkin lymphoma. Study results and limitations: While CD8+ TCR diversity did not rise significantly by C4D1, CD4+ TCR diversity did. Exclusion removed patients who began nivolumab under 1 year after ASCT. Diversity similar to that of newly diagnosed patients was seen at baseline in complete responders.

Using immunoSEQ multiplex PCR, the repertoire was profiled, and TCRdb retains in-frame clones only, with some absent. This table has 60,000 or so clones, 90% appearing once. Germline V gene data show CDR1 as SGHRS and CDR2 as YFSETQ. CDR3 length: 15 residues. Trimming cost V 0 bases and J 6 bases, with 14 bases left between them. The sequence came from a human donor with classical Hodgkin lymphoma. The specimen was peripheral blood mononuclear cells (PBMCs), collected at baseline. The rearrangement links TRBV5-1 to TRBJ2-3; D is perhaps TRBD1 (5 bases). The chain's CDR3 is CASSLESRVRDTQYF. The CDR3 DNA reads as TGCGCCAGCAGCTTGGAGTCCAGGGTTAGGGATACGCAGTATTTT.